Presented here are 18 T cell receptor beta chains from one specimen sequenced in a study of cytomegalovirus exposure and HLA in healthy donors. The PCR made use of 60 Vbeta and 13 Jbeta primers. The repertoire was sequenced with immunoSEQ multiplex PCR; TCRdb's copy has only in-frame clones and lacks some. This sample has nearly 110,000 clones, with roughly three quarters found just once. Material: PBMCs. The origin of the receptors is a man between 18 and 35 years old in good health and CMV-seronegative.

The chain uses TRBV28 and TRBJ2-1; D might be TRBD1 (5 bases). Germline CDR1 reads MDHEN; CDR2 reads SYDVKM. The CDR3 runs to 13 residues. Trimming removed 3 bases from V and 6 bases from J, with 9 bases in between. CDR3 residues: CASSLAGFNEQFF. The CDR3 coding sequence is TGTGCCAGCAGTTTGGCAGGGTTCAATGAGCAGTTCTTC.

V is TRBV28 and J is TRBJ1-2; 8 bases are a match to TRBD1. J was trimmed by 4 bases and V by 3 bases; bases with no gene match: 13. CDR1 is MDHEN, CDR2 SYDVKM, per germline. The CDR3 totals 17 residues. The CDR3 bases are TGTGCCAGCAGTTTCCGTACCGGACAGGGCTCGAGCTATGGCTACACCTTC. Translating gives CASSFRTGQGSSYGYTF.

V and J are TRBV5-1 and TRBJ1-2; 8 bases are shared with TRBD1. The length of the CDR3 is 14 residues. Germline V gene lookup returns CDR1 SGHRS and CDR2 YFSETQ. Unmatched junction bases numbered 2, after V lost 2 bases and J lost 2 bases. This CDR3 reads CASSLNRGNYGYTF. CDR3 sequence (DNA): TGCGCCAGCAGCTTAAACAGGGGGAACTATGGCTACACCTTC.

V gene TRBV5-1 combines with J gene TRBJ1-2, with 11 bases that match TRBD1. The V and J ends lost 0 bases and 4 bases, in that order; junction bases with no gene match: 8. This CDR3 has 17 residues. Germline V gene lookup returns CDR1 SGHRS and CDR2 YFSETQ. Here the CDR3 reads CASSLGGQGDFRYGYTF. CDR3 coding DNA: TGCGCCAGCAGCTTGGGGGGACAGGGGGATTTTCGCTATGGCTACACCTTC.

The chain combines TRBV19 with TRBJ2-3; 11 nucleotides agree with TRBD2. V lost 3 bases and J lost 2; bases outside the gene matches: 10. The CDR3 contains 18 residues. CDR1 is LNHDA, CDR2 SQIVND, per germline (reference sequence). For the CDR3, the DNA is TGTGCCAGTAGTATCCTCTTTGGACTAGCGGGTAACACAGATACGCAGTATTTT. The encoded protein is CASSILFGLAGNTDTQYF.

The chain uses TRBV11-2 and TRBJ2-7, with 9 bases that match TRBD1. The germline V gene encodes CDR1 SGHAT and CDR2 FQNNGV. The junction had 4 bases not matched to a gene; V was cut back by 3 bases and J by 4 bases. The CDR3 totals 14 residues. The CDR3 sequence is CASSLTGGMYEQYF. The CDR3 nucleotides read TGTGCCAGCAGCTTGACAGGGGGAATGTACGAGCAGTACTTC.

This CDR3 reads CASSYSRDYNYEQYF. Written as DNA, the CDR3 is TGTGCCAGCAGTTACTCCCGGGACTACAACTACGAGCAGTACTTC. The chain couples TRBV6-5 to TRBJ2-5; 7 bases align to TRBD2. The end of the DNA is better explained by TRBJ2-7, so the J call may be wrong. The germline CDR1 and CDR2 sequences are MNHEY and SVGAGI. This CDR3 is 15 amino acids long.

The gene calls are TRBV6-6 and TRBJ2-7; TRBD2 matches at 13 bases. In germline, CDR1 is MNHNY, CDR2 SVGAGI (reference sequence). J gave up 4 bases and V 5 bases, and 5 bases lay outside the gene matches. The CDR3 has 15 residues. Here the CDR3 DNA reads TGTGCCAGCAGTGGCACTAGCGGGGGGGGATACGAGCAGTACTTC. This encodes CASSGTSGGGYEQYF.

The gene calls are TRBV25-1 and TRBJ2-3; D gene uncertain. CDR3 length equals 12 residues. V lost 4 bases to trimming and J lost 3 bases, with 5 bases between them. Germline CDR1 is MGHDK and CDR2 is SYGVNS. The CDR3 reads CASSGRTDTQYF. The CDR3, as DNA: TGTGCCAGCAGTGGGCGGACAGATACGCAGTATTTT.

The chain has TRBV15 and TRBJ2-5; TRBD2 is a possible D gene (6 bases). The germline V gene encodes CDR1 LNHNV and CDR2 YYDKDF (reference sequence). The V and J ends lost 3 bases and 5 bases respectively, with 13 bases between them. CDR3 size: 14 residues. CDR3 sequence reads: CATSSLTSFETQYF. The CDR3 nucleotides are TGTGCCACCAGCAGCCTCACTAGCTTCGAGACCCAGTACTTC.

The chain recombines TRBV19 with TRBJ2-1; 7 bases line up with TRBD1. The CDR3 totals 12 residues. Germline V CDR1 and CDR2: LNHDA, SQIVND (reference sequence). J lost 8 bases, V lost 11 bases, and 9 bases had no gene match. CDR3 in amino acids: CAVLTGWDEQFF. The CDR3 DNA is TGTGCCGTGTTGACAGGGTGGGATGAGCAGTTCTTC.

This clone was seen a few times. The rearrangement joins TRBV9 to TRBJ1-1, with TRBD1 matching over 8 bases. CDR3 size: 14 residues. V lost 4 bases and J lost 0; bases outside the gene matches: 2. Germline V CDR1 and CDR2: SGDLS, YYNGEE. CDR3 bases: TGTGCCAGCAGCTCAGGGGGCTTGAACACTGAAGCTTTCTTT. This codes for CASSSGGLNTEAFF.

The CDR3 loop is CASSPQGGVYNEQFF. CDR3 nucleotides: TGTGCCAGCTCACCACAGGGGGGGGTCTACAATGAGCAGTTCTTC. The V call is TRBV18, the J call TRBJ2-1; the D gene is possibly TRBD2 (7 bases). The length of the CDR3 is 15 residues. Trimming cost V 1 base and J 3 bases, with 10 bases left between them. In germline, CDR1 is KGHSH, CDR2 LQKENI.

This clone came up once. V gene TRBV6-6 combines with J gene TRBJ2-3, with D maybe TRBD2 (6 bases). The V gene's germline CDR1 is MNHNY and CDR2 SVGAGI (reference sequence). This CDR3 has 13 amino acids. V was trimmed by 2 bases and J by 10 bases, leaving 13 bases between them. The CDR3 coding sequence is TGTGCCAGCAGTTACGTCCGGGGGTCTCCGCAGTATTTT. This codes for CASSYVRGSPQYF.

The V and J genes are TRBV7-2 and TRBJ1-3; D gene uncertain. The CDR3 sequence is 16 residues long. CDR1 is SGHTA and CDR2 is FQGNSA in the germline V gene. Trimming cost V 3 bases and J 0 bases, with 12 bases left between them. The CDR3: CASSFLRGRSGNTIYF. CDR3 DNA: TGTGCCAGCAGCTTTCTCCGAGGGCGCTCTGGAAACACCATATATTTT.

The rearrangement links TRBV18 to TRBJ1-6, with a weak D call TRBD1 (5 bases). V was shortened by 6 bases and J by 13 bases, with 19 bases between the two germline ends. CDR3 length equals 14 residues. Germline V lookup: CDR1 KGHSH, CDR2 LQKENI. In nucleotides, the CDR3 is TGTGCCAGCTCGCAAAAGCAGGGATACGGTCCCCTCCACTTT. Translated, it gives CASSQKQGYGPLHF.

This CDR3 is CASSLEGGAQETQYF. In nucleotides, the CDR3 is TGTGCCAGCAGCTTGGAAGGGGGAGCGCAGGAGACCCAGTACTTC. V is TRBV5-4 and J is TRBJ2-5; a weak D match, TRBD1 (6 bases). V lost 0 bases and J lost 5, with 14 bases in between. Per germline, CDR1 SGHNT and CDR2 YYREEE (reference sequence). There are 15 residues in the CDR3.

This sequence joins TRBV6-6 and TRBJ2-4; no firm D call. V lost 2 bases and J lost 6, with 8 bases in between. CDR3 size: 13 residues. CDR1 is MNHNY and CDR2 is SVGAGI in the germline V gene (reference sequence). The CDR3 here is CASSYAERNIQYF. In nucleotides, the CDR3 is TGTGCCAGCAGTTACGCTGAGCGAAACATTCAGTACTTC.